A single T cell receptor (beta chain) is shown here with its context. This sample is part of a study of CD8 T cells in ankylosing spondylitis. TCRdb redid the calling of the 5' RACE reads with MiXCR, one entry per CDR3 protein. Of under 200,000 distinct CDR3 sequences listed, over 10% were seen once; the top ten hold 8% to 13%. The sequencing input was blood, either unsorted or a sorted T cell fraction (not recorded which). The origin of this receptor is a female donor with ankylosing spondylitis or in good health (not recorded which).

The CDR3 DNA sequence: TGTGCCAGCAGCTTAGGGGGTCAAAAGTATACGCAGTATTTT. Protein: CASSLGGQKYTQYF. This chain links TRBV7-2 with TRBJ2-3; D not certain. In germline, CDR1 is SGHTA, CDR2 FQGNSA. The V end lost 1 base, the J end lost 7 bases, and 12 bases lay between the germline ends. CDR3 length: 14 amino acids.